This section outlines one T cell receptor beta chain sequence together with its context. The data are from a study of blood T cell repertoires in COVID-19. About the study: Two negative PCRs, clearance, or symptom resolution characterized the recovered Cohort 3 donors. Spain, Italy and the United States supplied samples that represented acute and convalescent COVID-19.

Individuals drawn from approximately 26 US areas were about 18 to 100 years old. Which cohort a participant joined came from the clinical history participants gave. V gave up 4 bases and J gave up 1 base; unmatched junction bases: 1. Germline-derived CDR1 and CDR2 are LNHDA and SQIVND (reference sequence). The CDR3 extends over 14 amino acids. Profiling relied on immunoSEQ multiplex PCR, and the TCRdb table lists in-frame clones only, not all of them. The table records 400,000 or so clones, over 75% of them present only once. This sequence joins TRBV19 and TRBJ1-1; 9 nucleotides agree with TRBD1. Sequences were obtained from PBMCs or T cells enriched from blood (not recorded which). The clonotype comes from a man aged 35-49 years in a cohort exposed to, infected with or recovered from COVID-19 (not recorded which). CDR3 sequence (DNA): TGTGCCAGTAGTAAGGACAGGGGGAACACTGAAGCTTTCTTT. Amino acids: CASSKDRGNTEAFF.